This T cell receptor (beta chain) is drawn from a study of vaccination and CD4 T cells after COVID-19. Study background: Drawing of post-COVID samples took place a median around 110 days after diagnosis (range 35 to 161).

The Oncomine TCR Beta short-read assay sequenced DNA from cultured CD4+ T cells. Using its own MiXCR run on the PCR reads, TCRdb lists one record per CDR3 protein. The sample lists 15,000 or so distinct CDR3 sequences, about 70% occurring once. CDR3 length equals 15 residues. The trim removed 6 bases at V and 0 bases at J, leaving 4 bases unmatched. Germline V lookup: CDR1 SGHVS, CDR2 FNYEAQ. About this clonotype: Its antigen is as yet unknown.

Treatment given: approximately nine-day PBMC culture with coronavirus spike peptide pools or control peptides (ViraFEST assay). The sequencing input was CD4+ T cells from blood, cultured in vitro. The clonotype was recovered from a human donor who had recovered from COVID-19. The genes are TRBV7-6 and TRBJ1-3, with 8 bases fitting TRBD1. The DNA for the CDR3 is TGTGCCAGCAGTTACACAGGGGGCTCTGGAAACACCATATATTTT. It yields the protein CASSYTGGSGNTIYF.